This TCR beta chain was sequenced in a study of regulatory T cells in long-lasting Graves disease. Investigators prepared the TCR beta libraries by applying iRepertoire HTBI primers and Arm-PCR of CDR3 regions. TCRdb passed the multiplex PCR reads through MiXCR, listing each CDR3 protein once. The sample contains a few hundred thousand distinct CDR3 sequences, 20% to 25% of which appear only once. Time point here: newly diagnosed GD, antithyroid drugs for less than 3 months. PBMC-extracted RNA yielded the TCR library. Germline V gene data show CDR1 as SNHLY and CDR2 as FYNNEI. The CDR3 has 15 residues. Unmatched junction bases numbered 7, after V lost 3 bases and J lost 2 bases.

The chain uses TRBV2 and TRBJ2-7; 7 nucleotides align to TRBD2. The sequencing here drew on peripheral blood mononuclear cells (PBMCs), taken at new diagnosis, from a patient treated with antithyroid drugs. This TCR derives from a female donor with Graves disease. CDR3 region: CASSDLPSGTYEQYF. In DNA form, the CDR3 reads TGTGCCAGCAGTGATTTGCCTAGCGGTACCTACGAGCAGTACTTC.